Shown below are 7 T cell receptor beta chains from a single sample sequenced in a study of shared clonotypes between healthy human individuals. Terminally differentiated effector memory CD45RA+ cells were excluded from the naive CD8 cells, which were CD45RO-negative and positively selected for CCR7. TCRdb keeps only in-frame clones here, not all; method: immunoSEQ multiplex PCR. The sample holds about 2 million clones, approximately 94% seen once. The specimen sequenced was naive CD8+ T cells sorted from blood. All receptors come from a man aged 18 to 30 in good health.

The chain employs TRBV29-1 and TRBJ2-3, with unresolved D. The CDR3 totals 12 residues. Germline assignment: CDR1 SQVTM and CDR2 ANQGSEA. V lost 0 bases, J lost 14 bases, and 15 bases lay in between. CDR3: CSVEDRPSFVYF. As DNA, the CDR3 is TGCAGCGTTGAAGATCGGCCTAGTTTTGTGTATTTT.

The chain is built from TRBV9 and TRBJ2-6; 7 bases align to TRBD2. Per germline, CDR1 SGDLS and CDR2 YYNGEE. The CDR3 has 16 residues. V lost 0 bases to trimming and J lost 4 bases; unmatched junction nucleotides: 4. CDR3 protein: CASSVVAGVGANVLTF. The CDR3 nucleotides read TGTGCCAGCAGCGTAGTGGCGGGGGTCGGGGCCAACGTCCTGACTTTC.

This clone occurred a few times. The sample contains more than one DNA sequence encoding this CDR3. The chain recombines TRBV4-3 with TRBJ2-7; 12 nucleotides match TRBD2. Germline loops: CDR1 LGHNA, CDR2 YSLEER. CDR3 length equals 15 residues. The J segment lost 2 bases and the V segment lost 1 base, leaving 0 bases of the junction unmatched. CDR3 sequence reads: CASSQGLAGAYEQYF. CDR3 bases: TGCGCCAGCAGCCAAGGACTAGCGGGGGCCTACGAGCAGTACTTC.

CDR3 loop: CASSGKLAGISYEQYF. For the CDR3, the DNA is TGTGCCAGCAGTGGCAAACTAGCGGGGATCTCCTACGAGCAGTACTTC. The chain couples TRBV27 to TRBJ2-7; TRBD2 agrees at 10 bases. The CDR3 is made up of 16 amino acids. CDR1 is MNHEY, CDR2 SMNVEV, per germline (reference sequence). V shed 5 bases, J shed 0 bases, and the junction held 7 bases outside the gene matches.

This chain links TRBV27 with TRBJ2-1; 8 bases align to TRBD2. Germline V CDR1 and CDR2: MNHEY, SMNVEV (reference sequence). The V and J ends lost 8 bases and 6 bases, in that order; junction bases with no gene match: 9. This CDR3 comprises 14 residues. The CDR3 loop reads CASGRTGGPNEQFF. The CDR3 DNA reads TGTGCCAGCGGGAGAACGGGAGGGCCCAATGAGCAGTTCTTC.

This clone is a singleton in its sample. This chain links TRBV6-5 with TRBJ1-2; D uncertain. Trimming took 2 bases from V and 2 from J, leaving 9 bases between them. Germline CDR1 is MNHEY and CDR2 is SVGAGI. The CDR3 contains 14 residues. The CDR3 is CASSYLAGNYGYTF. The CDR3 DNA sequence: TGTGCCAGCAGTTACCTGGCCGGGAACTATGGCTACACCTTC.

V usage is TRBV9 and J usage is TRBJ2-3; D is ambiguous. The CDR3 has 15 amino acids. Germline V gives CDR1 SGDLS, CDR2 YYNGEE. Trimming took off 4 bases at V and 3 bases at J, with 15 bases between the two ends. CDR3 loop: CASSFDIVGTDTQYF. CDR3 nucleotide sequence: TGTGCCAGCAGCTTTGACATCGTGGGGACAGATACGCAGTATTTT.